This T cell receptor beta chain appears in the sequencing data of a study of identical twins. One entry per CDR3 protein results from TCRdb running MiXCR on the 5' RACE reads. Counted here are roughly 1.6 million distinct CDR3 sequences, roughly 35% occurring once; the ten biggest clones make up approximately 0.25%. Trimming at V came to 3 bases and at J to 2 bases, leaving 1 base not matched to a gene. Germline V gene data show CDR1 as SGHNT and CDR2 as YYREEE (reference sequence). The length of the CDR3 is 14 residues. This clonotype was counted a few times. This chain links TRBV5-4 with TRBJ1-3, with TRBD1 matching over 8 bases. Source material: cord blood. The sequence was obtained from a newborn girl in good health. CDR3 bases: TGTGCCAGCAGCTCGGACAGGGCTGGAAACACCATATATTTT. Its translation is CASSSDRAGNTIYF.